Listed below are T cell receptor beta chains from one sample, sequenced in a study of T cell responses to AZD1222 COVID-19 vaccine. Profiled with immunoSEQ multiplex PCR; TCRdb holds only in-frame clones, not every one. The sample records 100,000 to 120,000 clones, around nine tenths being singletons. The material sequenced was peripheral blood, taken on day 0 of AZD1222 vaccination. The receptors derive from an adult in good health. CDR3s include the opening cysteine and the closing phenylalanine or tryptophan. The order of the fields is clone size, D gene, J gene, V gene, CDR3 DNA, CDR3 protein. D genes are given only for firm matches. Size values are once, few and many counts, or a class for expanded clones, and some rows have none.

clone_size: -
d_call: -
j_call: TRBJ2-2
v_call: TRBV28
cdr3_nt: TGTGCCAGCACCGTCCCTACCGGGGAGCTGTTTTTT
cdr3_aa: CASTVPTGELFF

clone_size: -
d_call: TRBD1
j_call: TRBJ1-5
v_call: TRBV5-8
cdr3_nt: TGTGCCAGCAGCCCCCGGGGACAGACCAATCAGCCCCAGCATTTT
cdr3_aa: CASSPRGQTNQPQHF

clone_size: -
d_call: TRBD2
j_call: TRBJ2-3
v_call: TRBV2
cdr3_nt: TGTGCCAGCAGGCGGACTAGCGGTTTATCTAGCACAGATACGCAGTATTTT
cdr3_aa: CASRRTSGLSSTDTQYF

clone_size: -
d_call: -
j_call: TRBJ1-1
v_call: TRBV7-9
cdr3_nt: TGTGCCAGCAGCTTAAGAGGGGTCGGTAGGGAAGCTTTCTTT
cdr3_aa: CASSLRGVGREAFF

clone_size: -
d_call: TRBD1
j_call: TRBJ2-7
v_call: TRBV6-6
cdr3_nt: TGTGCCAGCAGCTCCCGGGACAGAGCATACGAGCAGTACTTC
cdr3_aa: CASSSRDRAYEQYF

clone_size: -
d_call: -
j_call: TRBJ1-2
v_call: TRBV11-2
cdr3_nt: TGTGCCAGCAGCTCGACCTATGGCTACACCTTC
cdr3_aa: CASSSTYGYTF

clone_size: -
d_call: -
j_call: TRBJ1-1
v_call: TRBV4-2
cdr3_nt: TGTGCCAGCAGCCAACAAGTCAGGAACACTGAAGCTTTCTTT
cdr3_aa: CASSQQVRNTEAFF

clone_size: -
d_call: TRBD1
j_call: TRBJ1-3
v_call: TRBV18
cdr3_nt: TGTGCCAGCTCAGAACAGGGGGCGCCTGGAAACACCATATATTTT
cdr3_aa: CASSEQGAPGNTIYF

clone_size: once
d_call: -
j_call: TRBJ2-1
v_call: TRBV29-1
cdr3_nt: TGCAGCGTTGTGCGCGGGATAGGTGCGAATGAGCAGTTCTTC
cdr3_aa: CSVVRGIGANEQFF

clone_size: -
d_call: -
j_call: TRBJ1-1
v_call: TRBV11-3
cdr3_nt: TGTGCCAGCAGCTTATATGCGGGCTTGGGCACTGAAGCTTTCTTT
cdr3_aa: CASSLYAGLGTEAFF

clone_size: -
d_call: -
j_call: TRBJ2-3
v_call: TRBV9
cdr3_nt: TGTGCCAGCAGCGTAGGGTTCGTAGGGCTAAGCACAGATACGCAGTATTTT
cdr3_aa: CASSVGFVGLSTDTQYF

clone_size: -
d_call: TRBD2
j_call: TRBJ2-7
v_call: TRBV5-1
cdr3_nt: TGCGCCAGCTCCCTCCCTCTAGCGGGAGGCCCGAGCTCCTACGAGCAGTACTTC
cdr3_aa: CASSLPLAGGPSSYEQYF

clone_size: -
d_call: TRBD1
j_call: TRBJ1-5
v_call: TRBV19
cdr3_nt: TGTGCCAGTAGGGACAGGGGGAATCAGCCCCAGCATTTT
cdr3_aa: CASRDRGNQPQHF

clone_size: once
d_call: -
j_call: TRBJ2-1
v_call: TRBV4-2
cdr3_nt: TGTGCCAGCAGCCAAGAGTTGCTGCGGCACAATGAGCAGTTCTTC
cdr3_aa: CASSQELLRHNEQFF

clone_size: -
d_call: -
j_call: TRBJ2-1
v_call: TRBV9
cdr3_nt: TGTGCCAGCAGCATTCTCCCCGGGACTGACTACAATGAGCAGTTCTTC
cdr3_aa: CASSILPGTDYNEQFF

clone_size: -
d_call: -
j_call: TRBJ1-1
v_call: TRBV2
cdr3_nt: TGTGCCAGCACCAAACTCGGGGGACACGCTAACACTGAAGCTTTCTTT
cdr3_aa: CASTKLGGHANTEAFF

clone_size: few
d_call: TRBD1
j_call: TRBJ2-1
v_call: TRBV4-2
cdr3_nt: TGTGCCAGCAGCCCCCGGGACAGGGGGCAGAACAATGAGCAGTTCTTC
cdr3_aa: CASSPRDRGQNNEQFF

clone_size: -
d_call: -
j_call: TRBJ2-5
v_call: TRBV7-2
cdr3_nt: TGTGCCAGCAGCTTAGGTTGGGAGGCCCAGTACTTC
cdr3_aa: CASSLGWEAQYF

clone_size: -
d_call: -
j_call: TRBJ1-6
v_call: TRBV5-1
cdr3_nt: TGCGCCAGCAGCTTGGACCTTGGCGGGCCCTATAATTCACCCCTCCACTTT
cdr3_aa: CASSLDLGGPYNSPLHF

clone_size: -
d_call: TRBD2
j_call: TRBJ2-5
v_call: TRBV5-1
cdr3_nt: TGCGCCAGCAGCTTGGAGCGCGGGAGTGAGACCCAGTACTTC
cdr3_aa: CASSLERGSETQYF

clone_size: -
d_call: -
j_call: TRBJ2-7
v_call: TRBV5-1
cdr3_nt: TGCGCCAGCAGCTTGGAACGGGGAACCTACGAGCAGTACTTC
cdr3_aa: CASSLERGTYEQYF

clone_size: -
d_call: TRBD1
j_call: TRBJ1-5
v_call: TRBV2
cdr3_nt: TGTGCCAGCAGCGAAGGACAGGGCAATCAGCCCCAGCATTTT
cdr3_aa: CASSEGQGNQPQHF

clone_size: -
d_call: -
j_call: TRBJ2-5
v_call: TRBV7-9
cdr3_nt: TGTGCCAGCAGCTTAGTTTCGGAGGGGGAGACCCAGTACTTC
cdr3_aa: CASSLVSEGETQYF

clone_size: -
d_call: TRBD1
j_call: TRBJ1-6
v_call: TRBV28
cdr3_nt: TGTGCCAGCAGGCCCCCCACAGGGGGCAGGAATTCACCCCTCCACTTT
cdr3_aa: CASRPPTGGRNSPLHF

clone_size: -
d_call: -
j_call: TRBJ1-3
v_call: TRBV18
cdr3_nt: TGTGCCAGCTCACCGACAGTGGGAGACTCTGGAAACACCATATATTTT
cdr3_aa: CASSPTVGDSGNTIYF

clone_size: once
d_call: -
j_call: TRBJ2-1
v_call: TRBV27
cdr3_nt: TGTGCCAGCAGTGCAACCGGGACGGATTACAATGAGCAGTTCTTC
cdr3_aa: CASSATGTDYNEQFF

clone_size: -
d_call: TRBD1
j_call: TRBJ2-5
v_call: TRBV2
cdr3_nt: TGTGCCAGCAGGGATGGGACAGGGAAGTGGGAGACCCAGTACTTC
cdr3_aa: CASRDGTGKWETQYF

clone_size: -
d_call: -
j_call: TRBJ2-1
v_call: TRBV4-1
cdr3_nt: TGCGCCAGCAGCCCGGGTCTTAAAGGGGGGGACGAGCAGTTCTTC
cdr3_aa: CASSPGLKGGDEQFF

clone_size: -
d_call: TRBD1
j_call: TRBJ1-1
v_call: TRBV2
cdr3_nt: TGTGCCAGCAGGATCCGGGACAGGTTAATCATGAACACTGAAGCTTTCTTT
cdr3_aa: CASRIRDRLIMNTEAFF

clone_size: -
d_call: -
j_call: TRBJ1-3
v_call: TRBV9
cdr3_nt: TGTGCCAGCAGCGTAGGCCAGTTCTCTGGAAACACCATATATTTT
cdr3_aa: CASSVGQFSGNTIYF

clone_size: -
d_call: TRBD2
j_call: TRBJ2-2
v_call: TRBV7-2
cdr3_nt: TGTGCCAGCAGCTTAGTGTCTAGCGGGAGGGCCAACACCGGGGAGCTGTTTTTT
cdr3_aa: CASSLVSSGRANTGELFF

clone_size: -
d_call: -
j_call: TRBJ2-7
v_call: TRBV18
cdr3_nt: TGTGCCAGCTCACCATCTTGGGATTCCGAGCAGTACTTC
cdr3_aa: CASSPSWDSEQYF

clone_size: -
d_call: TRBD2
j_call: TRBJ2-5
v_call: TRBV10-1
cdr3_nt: TGCGCCAGCAGAATCCTAGCGGGGTTAGAGACCCAGTACTTC
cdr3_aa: CASRILAGLETQYF

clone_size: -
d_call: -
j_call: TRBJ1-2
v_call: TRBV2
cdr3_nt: TGTGCCAGCAGTAACCAGGGGAGGGGAGGCTACACCTTC
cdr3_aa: CASSNQGRGGYTF

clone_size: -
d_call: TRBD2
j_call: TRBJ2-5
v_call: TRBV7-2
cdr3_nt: TGTGCCAGCAGCTTAGCCCGCCGTAGCGGGAGATCGGAGACCCAGTACTTC
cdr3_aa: CASSLARRSGRSETQYF

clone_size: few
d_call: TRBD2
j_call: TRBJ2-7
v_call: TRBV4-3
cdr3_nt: TGCGCCAGCAGCCAAGACTTCGCTAGCGGGAGTCCCTACGAGCAGTACTTC
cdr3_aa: CASSQDFASGSPYEQYF

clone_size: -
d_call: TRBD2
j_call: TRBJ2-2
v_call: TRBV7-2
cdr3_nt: TGTGCCAGCAGCAGGGGACTAGCGGGGGCCCCGGGCACCGGGGAGCTGTTTTTT
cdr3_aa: CASSRGLAGAPGTGELFF

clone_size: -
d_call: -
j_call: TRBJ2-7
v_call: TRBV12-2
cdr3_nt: TGTGCAAGTCGCTTATCGGTCTGGAGGGTCGAGCAGTACTTC
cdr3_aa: CASRLSVWRVEQYF